These 29 T cell receptor beta chains originate from one sample sequenced in a study of shared clonotypes between healthy human individuals. Sequencing was performed with immunoSEQ multiplex PCR; in TCRdb, only in-frame clones are kept and a portion is missing. The profile covers some 2,500,000 clones, with around 93% appearing a single time and 0.37% taken by the ten largest. Input material: naive CD4+ T cells from PBMCs. Subset given: CD45RA+ positively selected. Receptors were obtained from a man in his late teens or twenties in good health. Some clones in this sample may be carry-over from other donors' samples.

The V call is TRBV7-2, the J call TRBJ2-4, with a weak D call TRBD2 (6 bases). Germline CDR1 reads SGHTA; CDR2 reads FQGNSA. The CDR3 totals 16 residues. V was cut by 5 bases and J by 0 bases, with 14 bases left in between. CDR3 amino acids: CASSPRGGIAKNIQYF. Written as DNA, the CDR3 is TGTGCCAGCAGCCCTCGTGGAGGGATAGCCAAAAACATTCAGTACTTC. Together with reference TRBV7-2 and TRBJ2-4, the CDR3 gives the full variable domain: GAGVSQSPSNKVTEKGKDVELRCDPISGHTALYWYRQSLGQGLEFLIYFQGNSAPDKSGLPSDRFSAERTGGSVSTLTIQRTQQEDSAVYLCASSPRGGIAKNIQYFGAGTRLSVL.

The rearrangement joins TRBV27 to TRBJ1-5; D gene unclear. The CDR3 runs to 14 residues. The germline V gene encodes CDR1 MNHEY and CDR2 SMNVEV (reference sequence). The V end was cut by 6 bases, the J end by 0 bases, with 9 bases between. This CDR3 reads CASRNLYSNQPQHF. The CDR3 DNA reads as TGTGCCAGCAGAAATCTGTATAGCAATCAGCCCCAGCATTTT.

The chain has TRBV5-5 and TRBJ2-1; no clear D gene. This CDR3 region has 16 residues. Germline V CDR1 and CDR2: SGHKS, YYEKEE (reference sequence). V was cut by 0 bases and J by 2 bases, with 12 bases left in between. The CDR3 DNA follows: TGTGCCAGCAGCTTGGTGGTAGGGCAAACCTACAATGAGCAGTTCTTC. This encodes CASSLVVGQTYNEQFF.

The chain employs TRBV28 and TRBJ2-2, with D unresolved. The CDR3 loop spans 14 amino acids. The V end was cut by 7 bases, the J end by 3 bases, with 12 bases between. In germline, CDR1 is MDHEN, CDR2 SYDVKM. The CDR3, as DNA: TGTGCCAGCAATTTGAAAGGGTACACCGGGGAGCTGTTTTTT. Amino acids: CASNLKGYTGELFF.

V usage is TRBV2 and J usage is TRBJ2-1, with 11 bases matching TRBD1. The CDR3 runs 15 residues. V was pared by 8 bases and J by 7 bases, with 10 bases of the junction left unmatched. Germline V gene data show CDR1 as SNHLY and CDR2 as FYNNEI. The CDR3 DNA is TGTGCCAGCGGCTCCGGGACAGGGGGGTTAAATGAGCAGTTCTTC. This translates into CASGSGTGGLNEQFF.

This chain joins TRBV9 and TRBJ1-1, with D unclear. The V gene lost 3 bases and the J gene lost 1 base, with 10 bases spanning the gap. This CDR3 region has 14 residues. Per germline, CDR1 SGDLS and CDR2 YYNGEE. CDR3: CASSAQIQNTEAFF. Here the CDR3 DNA reads TGTGCCAGCAGCGCCCAGATTCAGAACACTGAAGCTTTCTTT.

CDR3 loop: CASSFHTGELFF. The CDR3 bases are TGTGCCAGCAGCTTTCACACCGGGGAGCTGTTTTTT. The V gene is TRBV7-2, the J gene TRBJ2-2; D remains ambiguous. In germline, CDR1 is SGHTA, CDR2 FQGNSA. The CDR3 is 12 amino acids. V was shortened by 3 bases and J by 3 bases, with 2 bases between the two germline ends. Full variable domain (missing parts from reference TRBV7-2 and TRBJ2-2): GAGVSQSPSNKVTEKGKDVELRCDPISGHTALYWYRQSLGQGLEFLIYFQGNSAPDKSGLPSDRFSAERTGGSVSTLTIQRTQQEDSAVYLCASSFHTGELFFGEGSRLTVL.

J is TRBJ2-5 and V is TRBV7-6; 10 bases are a match to TRBD1. Unmatched junction bases numbered 8, after V lost 3 bases and J lost 1 base. Germline CDR1 and CDR2: SGHVS and FNYEAQ. The CDR3 extends over 17 amino acids. The DNA of the CDR3 is TGTGCCAGCAGCTTGGTGGCGGGACAGGGGTTCCAAGAGACCCAGTACTTC. It encodes CASSLVAGQGFQETQYF.

This sequence joins TRBV9 and TRBJ1-2; D uncertain. V dropped 1 base and J dropped 2 bases, with 9 bases sitting between them. This CDR3 contains 14 residues. Germline CDR1 SGDLS, CDR2 YYNGEE. The CDR3 sequence: CASSVSSVNYGYTF. The CDR3 DNA is TGTGCCAGCAGCGTATCTAGCGTCAACTATGGCTACACCTTC.

V is TRBV7-2 and J is TRBJ2-5; D gene uncertain. This CDR3 region has 15 residues. Trimming cost V 4 bases and J 6 bases, with 18 bases left between them. Germline V gives CDR1 SGHTA, CDR2 FQGNSA. CDR3 region: CASSSSDHMSQTQYF. The CDR3 nucleotides are TGTGCCAGCAGCTCCTCAGATCACATGAGCCAGACCCAGTACTTC.

This chain links TRBV5-4 with TRBJ2-7; TRBD1 is a possible D gene (5 bases). V lost 5 bases to trimming and J lost 4 bases, with 10 bases between them. The CDR3 is 12 amino acids. CDR1 and CDR2 (germline): SGHNT, YYREEE (reference sequence). The CDR3 loop reads CASSQTAYEQYF. CDR3 nucleotides: TGTGCCAGCAGTCAGACAGCATACGAGCAGTACTTC.

The gene calls are TRBV5-4 and TRBJ1-2; D remains ambiguous. V lost 0 bases to trimming and J lost 0 bases, with 0 bases between them. Germline-derived CDR1 and CDR2 are SGHNT and YYREEE (reference sequence). The CDR3 is made up of 12 amino acids. This CDR3 reads CASSLANYGYTF. CDR3 DNA sequence: TGTGCCAGCAGCTTGGCTAACTATGGCTACACCTTC.

This sequence joins TRBV2 and TRBJ1-2; D not certain. There are 15 residues in the CDR3. With 6 bases removed from V and 1 base from J, the gap between germline ends came to 15 bases. Germline-derived CDR1 and CDR2 are SNHLY and FYNNEI. The CDR3 loop is CASSRVYTGNYGYTF. The CDR3 DNA sequence: TGTGCCAGCAGCCGAGTCTATACCGGTAACTATGGCTACACCTTC.

The rearrangement uses TRBV11-2 and TRBJ2-7; 13 bases align to TRBD2. Germline V CDR1 and CDR2: SGHAT, FQNNGV. With V trimmed by 5 bases and J by 5 bases, 9 bases remained unmatched. This CDR3 is 16 amino acids long. Written as DNA, the CDR3 is TGTGCCAGCAGCCGGACTAGCGGGAGAGATTTCCACGAGCAGTACTTC. This encodes CASSRTSGRDFHEQYF.

The rearrangement joins TRBV28 to TRBJ1-6; maybe TRBD1 (6 bases). CDR3 length: 15 residues. V was shortened by 7 bases and J by 8 bases, with 18 bases between the two germline ends. Germline V lookup: CDR1 MDHEN, CDR2 SYDVKM. As DNA, the CDR3 is TGTGCCAGCAACCTACAGGGTCCCTACGATTCACCCCTCCACTTT. Encoded protein: CASNLQGPYDSPLHF.

J is TRBJ2-2 and V is TRBV9; the D is unclear. The V gene lost 0 bases and the J gene lost 4 bases, with 10 bases spanning the gap. The V gene's germline CDR1 is SGDLS and CDR2 YYNGEE. CDR3 length: 15 amino acids. CDR3 loop: CASSVEFSITGELFF. The DNA of the CDR3 is TGTGCCAGCAGCGTAGAGTTTAGCATCACCGGGGAGCTGTTTTTT. The complete variable domain, with remaining parts taken from reference TRBV9 and TRBJ2-2, reads DSGVTQTPKHLITATGQRVTLRCSPRSGDLSVYWYQQSLDQGLQFLIQYYNGEERAKGNILERFSAQQFPDLHSELNLSSLELGDSALYFCASSVEFSITGELFFGEGSRLTVL.

V and J are TRBV5-4 and TRBJ2-3, with 7 bases that match TRBD1. CDR3 length: 14 amino acids. The trim removed 6 bases at V and 5 bases at J, leaving 9 bases unmatched. CDR1 is SGHNT, CDR2 YYREEE, per germline (reference sequence). The DNA of the CDR3 is TGTGCCAGCACCATACAGGGGATGGGAGATACGCAGTATTTT. It is translated as CASTIQGMGDTQYF.

The genes are TRBV7-9 and TRBJ1-2, with 12 bases that match TRBD1. Germline values: CDR1 SEHNR, CDR2 FQNEAQ (reference sequence). This CDR3 has 15 amino acids. With V trimmed by 4 bases and J by 2 bases, 2 bases remained unmatched. CDR3 sequence (DNA): TGTGCCAGCAGCTCGGGGACAGGGGGCAACTATGGCTACACCTTC. Translating gives CASSSGTGGNYGYTF. Combining the CDR3 with reference TRBV7-9 and TRBJ1-2 gives the whole variable domain DTGVSQNPRHKITKRGQNVTFRCDPISEHNRLYWYRQTLGQGPEFLTYFQNEAQLEKSRLLSDRFSAERPKGSFSTLEIQRTEQGDSAMYLCASSSGTGGNYGYTFGSGTRLTVV.

This chain joins TRBV28 and TRBJ2-5, with TRBD1 as a possible D gene (6 bases). Trimming left V 3 bases short and J 4 bases short, with 15 bases between. The CDR3 has 15 residues. CDR1 is MDHEN and CDR2 is SYDVKM in the germline V gene. In nucleotides, the CDR3 is TGTGCCAGCAGTTTTTCCAGGGGCAGGGGAGAGACCCAGTACTTC. Protein: CASSFSRGRGETQYF.

V usage is TRBV21-1 and J usage is TRBJ1-1. TRBV21-1 is noted as a pseudogene. The CDR3 is 12 residues long. The CDR3 loop reads CASSKGNTEAFF. The CDR3 DNA is TGTGCCAGCAGCAAAGGGAACACTGAAGCTTTCTTT.

This clone is a singleton in its sample. The chain has TRBV14 and TRBJ2-5, with 10 nucleotides matching TRBD2. This CDR3 is 19 amino acids long. Germline V lookup: CDR1 SGHDN, CDR2 FVKESK. V shed 5 bases, J shed 1 base, and the junction held 16 bases outside the gene matches. The CDR3 region is CASSISAGGLAGAQETQYF. In DNA form, the CDR3 reads TGTGCCAGCAGCATTTCGGCGGGAGGGCTAGCGGGGGCCCAAGAGACCCAGTACTTC.

The V gene is TRBV21-1, the J gene TRBJ2-1; the table assigns TRBD2, which was not confirmed against the DNA. TRBV21-1 has pseudogene status. This CDR3 comprises 15 residues. CDR3 in amino acids: CASSKVPRVNNEQFF. The CDR3 bases are TGTGCCAGCAGCAAAGTACCGCGGGTGAACAATGAGCAGTTCTTC.

This clone was observed a handful of times. The CDR3 spells CAGHREQNTEAFF. The DNA of the CDR3 is TGTGCCGGTCACAGGGAACAGAACACTGAAGCTTTCTTT. The chain uses TRBV2 and TRBJ1-1, with TRBD1 as a possible D gene (6 bases). The CDR3 spans 13 residues. Between the trimmed V and J ends, which lost 11 bases and 1 base, there was a span of 14 bases. CDR1 is SNHLY and CDR2 is FYNNEI in the germline V gene.

V usage is TRBV2 and J usage is TRBJ2-3; 12 nucleotides line up with TRBD2. Germline V gives CDR1 SNHLY, CDR2 FYNNEI. This CDR3 comprises 17 residues. After removal of 2 bases from V and 5 bases from J, the junction contained 8 bases not matched to a gene. CDR3 nucleotides: TGTGCCAGCAGTGAACTCCGGACTAGCGGGAATGGAGATACGCAGTATTTT. Translating it yields CASSELRTSGNGDTQYF. The whole variable domain, filled in from reference TRBV2 and TRBJ2-3, reads EPEVTQTPSHQVTQMGQEVILRCVPISNHLYFYWYRQILGQKVEFLVSFYNNEISEKSEIFDDQFSVERPDGSNFTLKIRSTKLEDSAMYFCASSELRTSGNGDTQYFGPGTRLTVL.

The chain carries TRBV27 and TRBJ1-6, with a weak D call TRBD1 (6 bases). Germline-derived CDR1 and CDR2 are MNHEY and SMNVEV (reference sequence). V was clipped by 8 bases and J by 9 bases, with 17 bases between them. This CDR3 spans 14 amino acids. This CDR3 reads CASCSTGIVSPLHF. DNA for the CDR3: TGTGCCAGCTGCTCTACAGGGATAGTTTCACCCCTCCACTTT.

This rearrangement joins TRBV6-5 to TRBJ2-7, with 7 positions matching TRBD2. V was clipped by 6 bases and J by 3 bases; unmatched bases: 8. Germline CDR1 and CDR2: MNHEY and SVGAGI. The CDR3 is 14 residues long. The chain's CDR3 is CASRERGGSYEQYF. The CDR3 DNA is TGTGCCAGCAGGGAGAGGGGCGGGAGCTACGAGCAGTACTTC.

The chain recombines TRBV5-1 with TRBJ2-7, with D hard to call. The ends were cut back, 0 bases at V and 3 bases at J, with 10 bases in the middle. The CDR3 runs to 14 residues. Germline CDR1 is SGHRS and CDR2 is YFSETQ. In DNA, the CDR3 is TGCGCCAGCAGCTTGGGTGCGGTGGTCTACGAGCAGTACTTC. Amino acids: CASSLGAVVYEQYF. The full variable domain, with the rest looked up from reference TRBV5-1 and TRBJ2-7, is KAGVTQTPRYLIKTRGQQVTLSCSPISGHRSVSWYQQTPGQGLQFLFEYFSETQRNKGNFPGRFSGRQFSNSRSEMNVSTLELGDSALYLCASSLGAVVYEQYFGPGTRLTVT.

V is TRBV7-2 and J is TRBJ2-3, with a tentative D call TRBD1 (5 bases). V lost 1 base, J lost 8 bases, and 10 bases lay in between. CDR1 SGHTA and CDR2 FQGNSA come from the germline V gene. The CDR3 covers 13 residues. Here the CDR3 DNA reads TGTGCCAGCAGCTTAGAGGGGTATGGTACGCAGTATTTT. Its translation is CASSLEGYGTQYF.

This clone has just one count. V gene TRBV9 combines with J gene TRBJ1-4; unclear D gene. Germline-derived CDR1 and CDR2 are SGDLS and YYNGEE. The length of the CDR3 is 14 residues. Trimming pared 3 bases from V and 8 bases from J, leaving 14 bases between. In DNA form, the CDR3 reads TGTGCCAGCAGCGAAACAGTCGGCCGCGAAAAACTGTTTTTT. As protein: CASSETVGREKLFF.